This TCR beta chain stems from a study of long-term antiretroviral therapy in people with HIV. The immunoSEQ assay was v3.0, run at survey level. Method: immunoSEQ multiplex PCR; TCRdb's copy keeps in-frame clones and lacks some. The table includes 25,000 to 35,000 clones, 91% detected once. Specimens held about 0.9-11 million cryopreserved PBMC prior to DNA extraction. The sequence came from a man aged 18 to 29 with HIV. The source was unsorted PBMCs, collected 3.1 years after starting antiretroviral therapy.

DNA of the CDR3: TGTGCCAGCAGCGCCGAGCGGGGGCCCACAGATACGCAGTATTTT. Translated: CASSAERGPTDTQYF. The V and J genes are TRBV9 and TRBJ2-3; 8 bases line up with TRBD2. With 3 bases clipped from V and 2 bases from J, the junction kept 5 bases outside the gene matches. The V gene's germline CDR1 is SGDLS and CDR2 YYNGEE. This CDR3 is built from 15 residues. Supplemented by reference TRBV9 and TRBJ2-3, the full variable domain reads DSGVTQTPKHLITATGQRVTLRCSPRSGDLSVYWYQQSLDQGLQFLIQYYNGEERAKGNILERFSAQQFPDLHSELNLSSLELGDSALYFCASSAERGPTDTQYFGPGTRLTVL.